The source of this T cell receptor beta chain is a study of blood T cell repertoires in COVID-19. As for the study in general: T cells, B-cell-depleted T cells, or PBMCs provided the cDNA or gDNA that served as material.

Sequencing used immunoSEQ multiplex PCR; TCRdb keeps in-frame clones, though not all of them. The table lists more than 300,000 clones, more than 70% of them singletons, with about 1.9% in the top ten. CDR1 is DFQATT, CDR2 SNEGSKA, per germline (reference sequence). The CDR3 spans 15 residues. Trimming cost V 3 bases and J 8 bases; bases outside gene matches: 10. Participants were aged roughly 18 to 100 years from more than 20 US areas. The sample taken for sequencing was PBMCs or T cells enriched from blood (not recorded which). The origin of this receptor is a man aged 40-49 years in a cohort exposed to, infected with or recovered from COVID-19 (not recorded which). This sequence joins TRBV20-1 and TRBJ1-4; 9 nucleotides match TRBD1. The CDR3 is CSASDPGQGGEKLFF. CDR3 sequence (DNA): TGCAGTGCTAGTGACCCGGGACAGGGCGGAGAAAAACTGTTTTTT.